Listed below are T cell receptor beta chains from one sample, sequenced in a study of control samples from healthy donors and cancer patients. Using immunoSEQ multiplex PCR, the repertoire was profiled, and TCRdb retains in-frame clones only, with some absent. This table has tens of thousands of clones, about 86% appearing once. Material: PBMCs. These receptors all stem from a woman aged 45-60 years with lung cancer. Each CDR3 is given with its conserved first and last residue. Each record gives: CDR3 DNA, CDR3 protein, D gene, J gene, V gene, clone size. A D gene is named only where the DNA matches it firmly. Expanded clones get a size class; other rows say once, few or many, or leave the size out.

CDR3 DNA: TGTGCCAGCGCCGGGACAGAATCTCCTGAAGCTTTCTTT
CDR3 protein: CASAGTESPEAFF
D gene: TRBD1
J gene: TRBJ1-1
V gene: TRBV19
clone size: NA

CDR3 DNA: TGTGCCAGCAGCCGGAGGTCCGCCGGAGGGACAGATACGCAGTATTTT
CDR3 protein: CASSRRSAGGTDTQYF
D gene: NA
J gene: TRBJ2-3
V gene: TRBV5-8
clone size: NA

CDR3 DNA: TGTGCCACCAGCTTACGTGATAGCGTAAACACCGGGGAGCTGTTTTTT
CDR3 protein: CATSLRDSVNTGELFF
D gene: NA
J gene: TRBJ2-2
V gene: TRBV7-2
clone size: NA

CDR3 DNA: TGTGCCACCAGTGAGGAAGGGCTGAGTCAGCCCCAGCATTTT
CDR3 protein: CATSEEGLSQPQHF
D gene: NA
J gene: TRBJ1-5
V gene: TRBV24-1
clone size: NA

CDR3 DNA: TGCAGCGGATTGACAGGGTCCCCCCATGGCTACACCTTC
CDR3 protein: CSGLTGSPHGYTF
D gene: TRBD1
J gene: TRBJ1-2
V gene: TRBV29-1
clone size: NA

CDR3 DNA: TGCGCCAGCAGCCAGCGCCTCGGGTTTGGTACTGGAATAGTCTCCGGGGAGCTGTTTTTT
CDR3 protein: CASSQRLGFGTGIVSGELFF
D gene: NA
J gene: TRBJ2-2
V gene: TRBV4-3
clone size: few

CDR3 DNA: TGTGCCAGTAGTACCTCTCAGGGGAATCAGCCCCAGCATTTT
CDR3 protein: CASSTSQGNQPQHF
D gene: NA
J gene: TRBJ1-5
V gene: TRBV19
clone size: NA

CDR3 DNA: TGTGCCAGCTCACCATCACAGGGGAGGACTGAAGCTTTCTTT
CDR3 protein: CASSPSQGRTEAFF
D gene: TRBD1
J gene: TRBJ1-1
V gene: TRBV18
clone size: NA

CDR3 DNA: TGTGCCAGTAGTATAAGGAACGGTGAAGCTTTCTTT
CDR3 protein: CASSIRNGEAFF
D gene: NA
J gene: TRBJ1-1
V gene: TRBV19
clone size: NA

CDR3 DNA: TGTGCCAGCAGCTTAGGACTAGAAAGCACAGATACGCAGTATTTT
CDR3 protein: CASSLGLESTDTQYF
D gene: NA
J gene: TRBJ2-3
V gene: TRBV11-3
clone size: once

CDR3 DNA: TGTGCCTGGAGTGAGCGGGGGGCGTACAATGAGCAGTTCTTC
CDR3 protein: CAWSERGAYNEQFF
D gene: TRBD2
J gene: TRBJ2-1
V gene: TRBV30
clone size: once

CDR3 DNA: TGTGCCAGCACTACACCAGATGTGCGTAGCAATCAGCCCCAGCATTTT
CDR3 protein: CASTTPDVRSNQPQHF
D gene: NA
J gene: TRBJ1-5
V gene: TRBV6-6
clone size: NA

CDR3 DNA: TGTGCCACCAGCAGAGAGGTCGGAGGGGGAGAGACCCAGTACTTC
CDR3 protein: CATSREVGGGETQYF
D gene: NA
J gene: TRBJ2-5
V gene: TRBV15
clone size: NA

CDR3 DNA: TGTGCCAGCAGTCCGGACAGGGCGACTGAAGCTTTCTTT
CDR3 protein: CASSPDRATEAFF
D gene: TRBD1
J gene: TRBJ1-1
V gene: TRBV7-2
clone size: NA

CDR3 DNA: TGTGCCAGCAGCCAAGAGGTTAGCGGTTACTCGGGAGATACGCAGTATTTT
CDR3 protein: CASSQEVSGYSGDTQYF
D gene: NA
J gene: TRBJ2-3
V gene: TRBV4-2
clone size: NA

CDR3 DNA: TGTGCCAGCAGCTCCCAGTCCGGGACACAAGCCAAAAACATTCAGTACTTC
CDR3 protein: CASSSQSGTQAKNIQYF
D gene: NA
J gene: TRBJ2-4
V gene: TRBV11-3
clone size: NA

CDR3 DNA: TGTGCCAGCAGCTTGGCCCCTAGCGGGGAACGCGAGCAGTTCTTC
CDR3 protein: CASSLAPSGEREQFF
D gene: TRBD2
J gene: TRBJ2-1
V gene: TRBV5-5
clone size: NA

CDR3 DNA: TGTGCCAGCAGCGCTCAGTCCCTTGGCACTGGAAACACCATATATTTT
CDR3 protein: CASSAQSLGTGNTIYF
D gene: NA
J gene: TRBJ1-3
V gene: TRBV9
clone size: once

CDR3 DNA: TGTGCCAGCAGCTTAGCCCTTGACATGTACCAAGAGACCCAGTACTTC
CDR3 protein: CASSLALDMYQETQYF
D gene: NA
J gene: TRBJ2-5
V gene: TRBV7-9
clone size: NA

CDR3 DNA: TGCAGCGTTGAGAGGGGGGGTCGCACAGATACGCAGTATTTT
CDR3 protein: CSVERGGRTDTQYF
D gene: NA
J gene: TRBJ2-3
V gene: TRBV29-1
clone size: NA

CDR3 DNA: TGTGCCAGCAGTTACGGGAATTTAAGGTACAATGAGCAGTTCTTC
CDR3 protein: CASSYGNLRYNEQFF
D gene: NA
J gene: TRBJ2-1
V gene: TRBV6-2/TRBV6-3
clone size: NA

CDR3 DNA: TGTGCCAGCAGCGTAGGGGGGGGGCTCGATCAGCCCCAGCATTTT
CDR3 protein: CASSVGGGLDQPQHF
D gene: NA
J gene: TRBJ1-5
V gene: TRBV9
clone size: NA

CDR3 DNA: TGTGCCAGCAGTTCCCTCGAGGGGGCTCACTATGGCTACACCTTC
CDR3 protein: CASSSLEGAHYGYTF
D gene: TRBD1
J gene: TRBJ1-2
V gene: TRBV5-4
clone size: NA

CDR3 DNA: TGTGCCAGCAGTTTAGCGACAGGGTGGACTGAAGCTTTCTTT
CDR3 protein: CASSLATGWTEAFF
D gene: TRBD1
J gene: TRBJ1-1
V gene: TRBV27
clone size: few

CDR3 DNA: TGTGCCAGCAGCCTTTTCACTGGTGGCTACACCTTC
CDR3 protein: CASSLFTGGYTF
D gene: NA
J gene: TRBJ1-2
V gene: TRBV12-3/TRBV12-4
clone size: NA

CDR3 DNA: TGTGCCAGCAGCTTGTTTTTTGGGTCGAGGGATCAGCCCCAGCATTTT
CDR3 protein: CASSLFFGSRDQPQHF
D gene: NA
J gene: TRBJ1-5
V gene: TRBV5-6
clone size: NA

CDR3 DNA: TGTGCCAGTAGTTCAGCCCAGGGTCTTGGCTATGGCTACACCTTC
CDR3 protein: CASSSAQGLGYGYTF
D gene: NA
J gene: TRBJ1-2
V gene: TRBV19
clone size: NA